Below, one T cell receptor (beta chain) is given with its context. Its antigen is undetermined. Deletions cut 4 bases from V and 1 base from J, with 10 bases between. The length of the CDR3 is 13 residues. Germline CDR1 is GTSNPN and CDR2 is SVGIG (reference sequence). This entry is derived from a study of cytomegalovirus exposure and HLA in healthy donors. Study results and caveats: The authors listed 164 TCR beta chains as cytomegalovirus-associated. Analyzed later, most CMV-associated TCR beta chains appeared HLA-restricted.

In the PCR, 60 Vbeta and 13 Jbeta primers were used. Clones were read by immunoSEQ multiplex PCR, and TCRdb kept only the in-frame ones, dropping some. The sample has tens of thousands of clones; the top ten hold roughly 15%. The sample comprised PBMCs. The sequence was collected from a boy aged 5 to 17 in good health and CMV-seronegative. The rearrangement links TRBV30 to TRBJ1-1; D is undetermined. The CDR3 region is CAWNPFGNTEAFF. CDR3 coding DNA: TGTGCCTGGAACCCTTTCGGGAACACTGAAGCTTTCTTT.